The 24 T cell receptor beta chains given below trace back to one sample, sequenced in a study of regulatory T cells in long-lasting Graves disease. To make TCR beta libraries, researchers used iRepertoire HTBI primers and Arm-PCR of CDR3 regions. TCRdb passed the multiplex PCR reads through MiXCR, listing each CDR3 protein once. The sample holds a few hundred thousand distinct CDR3 sequences, 23% seen once. Time point indicated: persistent/refractory GD, antithyroid drugs over 5 years with positive TRAb. PBMC-derived RNA was used for the TCR library. Source: peripheral blood mononuclear cells (PBMCs), taken when the disease was refractory, from a patient treated with antithyroid drugs. These receptors all stem from a female donor with Graves disease.

Ten or more counts support this clonotype. The chain joins TRBV12-3 or TRBV12-4 to TRBJ1-1; maybe TRBD1 (6 bases). V lost 8 bases and J 4 bases, leaving 14 bases between the germline ends. The CDR3 has 13 residues. Written as DNA, the CDR3 is TGTGCCAGCGGGGCAGGGGTGCCCACTGAAGCTTTCTTT. Translating it yields CASGAGVPTEAFF.

Concerning this clonotype itself: The germline gene is not matched at one end of the junction; a read error may be the cause. The J gene is TRBJ2-1, the V gene TRBV27; 9 nucleotides agree with TRBD2. CDR1 is MNHEY and CDR2 is SMNVEV in the germline V gene (reference sequence). This CDR3 has 13 residues. CDR3 nucleotide sequence: TGTGCCAGCAATTGGCGGGAGGGCAATGAGCAGTCCTTC. This codes for CASNWREGNEQSF.

This chain uses TRBV7-3 with TRBJ2-3; 16 bases align to TRBD2. This CDR3 is 18 amino acids long. V lost 5 bases to trimming and J lost 5 bases; unmatched junction nucleotides: 10. Germline CDR1 reads SGHTA; CDR2 reads FQGTGA. The CDR3 coding sequence is TGTGCCAGCAGCCACCCGGGACTAGCGGGAGGGCCGGTAGATACGCAGTATTTT. This sequence encodes CASSHPGLAGGPVDTQYF.

This chain uses TRBV11-2 with TRBJ1-1; no reliable D call. The CDR3 is 14 amino acids. Trimming took off 5 bases at V and 1 base at J, with 11 bases between the two ends. CDR1 and CDR2 (germline): SGHAT, FQNNGV. The CDR3 bases are TGTGCCAGCAGCATTAACTCCGGGAACACTGAAGCTTTCTTT. Its protein is CASSINSGNTEAFF.

This clonotype appeared many times. The chain combines TRBV24-1 with TRBJ2-5; the D gene is possibly TRBD1 (6 bases). The V end lost 9 bases, the J end lost 2 bases, and 15 bases lay between the germline ends. CDR1 KGHDR and CDR2 SFDVKD come from the germline V gene. CDR3 size: 14 residues. The CDR3 reads CATRAGDPQETQYF. Here the CDR3 DNA reads TGTGCCACCCGGGCAGGGGATCCTCAAGAGACCCAGTACTTC.

This clonotype was recorded many times. CDR3 DNA sequence: TGTGCCAGCAGCTTCCAAGGGACTAGCGGGAGAGTGTCCTACGAGCAGTACTTC. It is translated as CASSFQGTSGRVSYEQYF. The chain joins TRBV7-2 to TRBJ2-7; 14 bases match TRBD2. The trim removed 3 bases at V and 1 base at J, leaving 8 bases unmatched. The CDR3 runs 18 residues. CDR1 and CDR2 (germline): SGHTA, FQGNSA.

At least ten counts were recorded for this clonotype. J is TRBJ1-5 and V is TRBV6-1; TRBD1 matches at 8 bases. After removal of 6 bases from V and 6 bases from J, the junction contained 10 bases not matched to a gene. The germline CDR1 and CDR2 sequences are MNHNS and SASEGT. The length of the CDR3 is 15 residues. The CDR3 nucleotides are TGTGCCAGCAGCCCGGACAGGGTCAGGCGTCAGCCCCAGCATTTT. Translating gives CASSPDRVRRQPQHF.

This clonotype has more than one count but fewer than ten. The chain couples TRBV7-9 to TRBJ2-7, with a possible D match to TRBD1 (6 bases). CDR1 and CDR2 from the germline V gene are SEHNR and FQNEAQ (reference sequence). CDR3 length: 12 amino acids. Trimming shortened V by 3 bases and J by 13 bases, and 16 bases separated the two germline ends. The CDR3, as DNA: TGTGCCAGCAGCTTCGGACAGATCCTCTTCTACTTC. Protein product: CASSFGQILFYF.

This chain uses TRBV6-2 or TRBV6-3 with TRBJ1-2; 8 nucleotides match TRBD1. The length of the CDR3 is 13 residues. The J segment lost 8 bases and the V segment lost 7 bases, leaving 9 bases of the junction unmatched. Germline CDR1 MNHEY, CDR2 SVGEGT. The CDR3, as DNA: TGTGCCAGCAAGCCGGACAGGGTGGGAGGCTACACCTTC. Protein product: CASKPDRVGGYTF.

The genes are TRBV10-3 and TRBJ1-2; D uncertain. Trimming cost V 7 bases and J 1 base, with 22 bases left between them. The CDR3 length is 17 residues. The germline CDR1 and CDR2 sequences are ENHRY and SYGVKD. In nucleotides, the CDR3 is TGTGCCATCAAAGCCGGCCAGTCTCTCCGGGGTAACTATGGCTACACCTTC. This encodes CAIKAGQSLRGNYGYTF.

This clonotype was seen only a few times. The gene calls are TRBV18 and TRBJ1-1; 7 nucleotides match TRBD1. With 5 bases clipped from V and 7 bases from J, the junction kept 7 bases outside the gene matches. The CDR3 spans 13 residues. The V gene's germline CDR1 is KGHSH and CDR2 LQKENI. CDR3 sequence: CASSLQTGLEAFF. The CDR3 DNA reads as TGTGCCAGCTCATTACAGACAGGGCTTGAAGCTTTCTTT.

J is TRBJ2-7 and V is TRBV12-3 or TRBV12-4, with 7 bases lining up with TRBD1. CDR3 length: 14 residues. The V segment lost 6 bases and the J segment 1 base; nucleotides outside the gene matches: 6. The CDR3 DNA reads TGTGCCAGCAGAACAGGGGCGTCATCCTACGAGCAGTACTTC. It encodes CASRTGASSYEQYF.

This clonotype turned up a few times. The junction departs from the called germline gene at one end, perhaps through a read error. The chain has TRBV7-2 and TRBJ1-2; D is uncertain. Germline CDR1 SGHTA, CDR2 FQGNSA. The CDR3 is made up of 13 amino acids. This CDR3 is CASSLALNYGYTF. The CDR3, as DNA: TGCGCCAGCAGCCTCGCCCTGAACTATGGCTACACCTTC.

This clonotype was observed at least ten times. This rearrangement joins TRBV3-1 to TRBJ2-5; no reliable D call. From germline, CDR1 is LGHDT and CDR2 YNNKEL (reference sequence). The CDR3 runs 13 residues. Trimming cost V 4 bases and J 7 bases, with 13 bases left between them. The CDR3 nucleotides read TGTGCCAGCAGCCCAAGCAGCCTGGGGACCCAGTACTTC. This encodes CASSPSSLGTQYF.

This clonotype was recorded a few times. This rearrangement joins TRBV5-1 to TRBJ2-1; 9 bases agree with TRBD2. The germline CDR1 and CDR2 sequences are SGHRS and YFSETQ. This CDR3 contains 14 residues. Unmatched junction bases numbered 6, after V lost 5 bases and J lost 6 bases. The CDR3 nucleotides are TGCGCCAGCAGGGCGACTAGCGGCAGCAATGAGCAGTTCTTC. Translating it yields CASRATSGSNEQFF.

Ten or more counts support this clonotype. The gene calls are TRBV28 and TRBJ2-2, with 9 bases lining up with TRBD2. Germline loops: CDR1 MDHEN, CDR2 SYDVKM. The CDR3 runs to 17 residues. V lost 2 bases to trimming and J lost 3 bases; unmatched junction nucleotides: 7. The chain's CDR3 is CASSLRGGVGYTGELFF. The CDR3 coding sequence is TGTGCCAGCAGTTTACGCGGGGGGGTTGGGTACACCGGGGAGCTGTTTTTT.

This clonotype was seen repeatedly, ten times or more. This chain connects TRBV5-1 to TRBJ2-5; TRBD2 agrees at 8 bases. CDR1 and CDR2 from the germline V gene are SGHRS and YFSETQ. CDR3 length: 16 residues. The V and J ends lost 4 bases and 5 bases, in that order; junction bases with no gene match: 13. The CDR3 nucleotides are TGCGCCAGCAGCGGGATCGGGAGCGGGAGTGGTGAGACCCAGTACTTC. It specifies CASSGIGSGSGETQYF.

This clonotype was counted ten times or more. This chain uses TRBV7-3 with TRBJ2-2, with D possibly being TRBD1 or TRBD2 (5 bases each). Trimming removed 1 base at V and 2 bases at J, with 11 bases between. The CDR3 loop spans 16 amino acids. The V gene's germline CDR1 is SGHTA and CDR2 FQGTGA. The DNA of the CDR3 is TGTGCCAGCAGCTTAAGGACGGGGCCTAACACCGGGGAGCTGTTTTTT. Encoded protein: CASSLRTGPNTGELFF.

Note on this clonotype: No conserved phenylalanine or tryptophan ends this CDR3, so it is likely a read error. This chain uses TRBV7-2 with TRBJ2-5; TRBD2 agrees at 9 bases. The CDR3 extends over 17 amino acids. V shed 5 bases, J shed 4 bases, and the junction held 14 bases outside the gene matches. The germline CDR1 and CDR2 sequences are SGHTA and FQGNSA. Here the CDR3 DNA reads TGTGCCAGCAGCACCCACCTCTTAGCGGGAGATTTAGAGACCCAGTACTGC. The encoded protein is CASSTHLLAGDLETQYC.

J is TRBJ1-1 and V is TRBV12-3 or TRBV12-4; 7 bases align to TRBD1. The CDR3 extends over 14 amino acids. V shed 2 bases, J shed 6 bases, and the junction held 6 bases outside the gene matches. The CDR3 region is CASSLSGGRAEAFF. CDR3 in DNA: TGTGCCAGCAGTTTATCAGGGGGTAGGGCTGAAGCTTTCTTT.

The rearrangement links TRBV27 to TRBJ2-3; 9 bases map to TRBD2. The V gene end was trimmed by 2 bases and the J gene end by 2 bases; junction bases not matched to a gene: 2. Germline lookup yields CDR1 MNHEY and CDR2 SMNVEV (reference sequence). This CDR3 spans 15 amino acids. CDR3 region: CASSLRLAVTDTQYF. CDR3 coding DNA: TGTGCCAGCAGTTTAAGACTAGCGGTCACAGATACGCAGTATTTT.

There are many counts of this clonotype. V and J are TRBV6-1 and TRBJ2-6, with TRBD1 identical over 9 bases. Germline trimming cut 5 bases from V and 2 bases from J; bases unmatched to any gene: 7. There are 17 residues in the CDR3. Per the germline V gene, CDR1 is MNHNS and CDR2 is SASEGT. The chain's CDR3 is CASSNPGQGAGANVLTF. DNA for the CDR3: TGTGCCAGCAGTAACCCGGGACAGGGCGCTGGGGCCAACGTCCTGACTTTC.

This clonotype turned up a few times. DNA for the CDR3: TGCGCCAGCAGCTACTGGGGACAGAACTATGGCTACACCTTC. Encoded protein: CASSYWGQNYGYTF. This chain joins TRBV5-1 and TRBJ1-2, with TRBD1 matching 7 bases. Germline CDR1 and CDR2: SGHRS and YFSETQ. The CDR3 runs to 14 residues. V lost 3 bases to trimming and J lost 2 bases; unmatched junction nucleotides: 4.

The rearrangement links TRBV7-3 to TRBJ2-2, with D unresolved. The CDR3 has 14 amino acids. The germline V and J ends were trimmed by 7 bases and 6 bases, with 15 bases remaining between them. Germline CDR1 and CDR2: SGHTA and FQGTGA. The CDR3 nucleotides are TGTGCCAGCAAGACCTTCGAAGGAGCCGGGGAGCTGTTTTTT. Its translation: CASKTFEGAGELFF.